The entry below describes one T cell receptor (beta chain). In the study's own analysis: Estimation of nucleated cell counts relied on the amplification of reference gene primers. The repertoire was sequenced with immunoSEQ multiplex PCR; TCRdb's copy has only in-frame clones and lacks some. The V and J calls and clone size were taken over from that table, and D and trimming were inferred from the DNA. This table has about 81,000 clones, around 80% appearing once. This sample is drawn from a study of blood T cell repertoires in COVID-19. As for the study in general: COVID-19 samples from acute and convalescent phases originated in the United States, Italy and Spain. T cells, B-cell-depleted T cells, or PBMCs provided the cDNA or gDNA that served as material.

Deletions cut 0 bases from V and 1 base from J, with 6 bases between. This CDR3 has 14 residues. CDR1 LGHDT and CDR2 YNNKEL come from the germline V gene (reference sequence). Sequencing was done on a sample of peripheral blood. The J gene is TRBJ1-1, the V gene TRBV3-1 (or the pseudogene TRBV3-2), with no clear D. The TCR originated in a human donor in a cohort sampled during active COVID-19. The CDR3 nucleotides read TGTGCCAGCAGCCAAGACGGCGGGAACACTGAAGCTTTCTTT. Translation gives CASSQDGGNTEAFF.